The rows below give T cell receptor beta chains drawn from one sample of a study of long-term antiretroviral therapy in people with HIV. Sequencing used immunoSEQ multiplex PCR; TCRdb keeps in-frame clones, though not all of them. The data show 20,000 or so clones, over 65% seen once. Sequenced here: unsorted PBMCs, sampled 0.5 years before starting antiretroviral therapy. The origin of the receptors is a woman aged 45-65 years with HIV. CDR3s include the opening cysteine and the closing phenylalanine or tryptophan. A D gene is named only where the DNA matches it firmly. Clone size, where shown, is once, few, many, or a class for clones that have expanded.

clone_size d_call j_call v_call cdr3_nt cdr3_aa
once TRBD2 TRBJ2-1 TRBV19 TGTGCCAGTAGTGTCTTAGCGGGGGGCTCCTACAATGAGCAGTTCTTC CASSVLAGGSYNEQFF
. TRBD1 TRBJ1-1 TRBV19 TGTGCCAGTAGTCCCTTCGGGACAGGGAATATCGCTTTCTTT CASSPFGTGNIAFF
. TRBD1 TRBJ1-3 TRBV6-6 TGTGCCAGCCAAATAGACAGGGCTGGAAACACCATATATTTT CASQIDRAGNTIYF
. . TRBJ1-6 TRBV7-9 TGTGCCAGCAGCACCGGCCTCCTTAATTCACCCCTCCACTTT CASSTGLLNSPLHF
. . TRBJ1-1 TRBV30 TGTGCCTGGAGAAAGTGGGCGAACACTGAAGCTTTCTTT CAWRKWANTEAFF
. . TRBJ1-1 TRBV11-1 TGTGCCAGCAGCCCCCGACAGTTGAACACTGAAGCTTTCTTT CASSPRQLNTEAFF
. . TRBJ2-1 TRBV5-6 TGTGCCAGCAGCCCGCAGGGGAGCACCTACAATGAGCAGTTCTTC CASSPQGSTYNEQFF
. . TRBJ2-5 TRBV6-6 TGTGCCAGCAGTTCCATGGCCCCCGGAGAGACCCAGTACTTC CASSSMAPGETQYF
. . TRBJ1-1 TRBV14 TGTGCCAGCAGCCGTACCGACATGAACACTGAAGCTTTCTTT CASSRTDMNTEAFF
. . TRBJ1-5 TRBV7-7 TGTGCCAGCAGCGCAAACAGGAATCAGCCCCAGCATTTT CASSANRNQPQHF
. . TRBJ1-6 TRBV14 TGTGCCAGCAGCGGCTCCTATAATTCACCCCTCCACTTT CASSGSYNSPLHF
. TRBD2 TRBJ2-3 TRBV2 TGTGCCAGCAGTTGGACTAGCGGGGGGCAGGGGGAAACAGATACGCAGTATTTT CASSWTSGGQGETDTQYF
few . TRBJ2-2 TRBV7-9 TGTGCCAGCAGCTTAGACGGGGGCACCGGGGAGCTGTTTTTT CASSLDGGTGELFF
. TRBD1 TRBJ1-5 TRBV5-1 TGCGCCAGCAGACCAGGGACAGATATCAATAGCAATCAGCCCCAGCATTTT CASRPGTDINSNQPQHF
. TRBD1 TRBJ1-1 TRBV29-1 TGCAGCGGACGGGACAGTTACACTGAAGCTTTCTTT CSGRDSYTEAFF
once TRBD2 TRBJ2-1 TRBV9 TGTGCCAGCAGCGCACCTGGGAGCGGGGGCAATGAGCAGTTCTTC CASSAPGSGGNEQFF
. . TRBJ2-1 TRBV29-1 TGCAGCGTCGGGGCGAATAACGAGCGTTCCTACAATGAGCAGTTCTTC CSVGANNERSYNEQFF
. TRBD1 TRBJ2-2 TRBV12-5 TGTGCTAGTGGCCGGGACAGGGGGCAACCGAACACCGGGGAGCTGTTTTTT CASGRDRGQPNTGELFF
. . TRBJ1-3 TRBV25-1 TGTGCCACGGGACAAGCCTCTGGAAACACCATATATTTT CATGQASGNTIYF
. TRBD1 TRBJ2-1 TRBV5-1 TGCGCCAGCAGCACCGCAACAGGGGCCTACAATGAGCAGTTCTTC CASSTATGAYNEQFF
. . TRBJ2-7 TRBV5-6 TGTGCCAGCAGCTTGGTTAGGGCAACCTACGAGCAGTACTTC CASSLVRATYEQYF
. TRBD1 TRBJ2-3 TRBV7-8 TGTGCCAGCAGCTGGCGGGACAGGGAGGCAGATACGCAGTATTTT CASSWRDREADTQYF
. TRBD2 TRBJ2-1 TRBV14 TGTGCCAGCAGCAAGGGACTAGCGGGGGACTACGCCGACGGTGAGCAGTTCTTC CASSKGLAGDYADGEQFF
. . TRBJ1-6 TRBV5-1 TGCGCCAGCAGGGGGACACCAGGGGATTCACCCCTCCACTTT CASRGTPGDSPLHF
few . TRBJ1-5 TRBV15 TGTGCCACCAGCAGAGTATCTTCCGAGCCCCAGCATTTT CATSRVSSEPQHF
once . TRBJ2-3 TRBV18 TGTGCCAGCTCACCACCCGGAGGGTCGGCAGATACGCAGTATTTT CASSPPGGSADTQYF
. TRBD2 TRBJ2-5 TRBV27 TGTGCCAGCAGTCCCAAGCGGGGCCCGGAGGAGACCCAGTACTTC CASSPKRGPEETQYF
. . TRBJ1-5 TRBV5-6 TGTGCCAGCAGCTTGGGTACCGGGGGCGGTCAGCCCCAGCATTTT CASSLGTGGGQPQHF
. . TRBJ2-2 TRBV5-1 TGCGCCAGCAGCTTCCACAGCACGAACACCGGGGAGCTGTTTTTT CASSFHSTNTGELFF
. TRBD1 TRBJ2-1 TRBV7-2 TGTGCCAGCAGGTCGACAGGGTTGGATGAGCAGTTCTTC CASRSTGLDEQFF
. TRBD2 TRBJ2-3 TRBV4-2 TGTGCCAGCAGCCAAGAACTAGCGGGGGGGACCACAGATACGCAGTATTTT CASSQELAGGTTDTQYF
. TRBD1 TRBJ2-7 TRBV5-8 TGTGCCAGCAGCTTCCGCCGACAGGGGGCGAAATCGTACGAGCAGTACTTC CASSFRRQGAKSYEQYF
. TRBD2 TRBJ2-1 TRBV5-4 TGTGCCAGCAGCTTTAGCGGGGGGGGTGCCAATGAGCAGTTCTTC CASSFSGGGANEQFF
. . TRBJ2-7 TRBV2 TGTGCCAGCAGTGAGGGGGGGGCGGTCAACGAGCAGTACTTC CASSEGGAVNEQYF
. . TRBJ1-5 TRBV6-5 TGTGCCAGCAGTTCGCGGACGGGGAGCAATCAGCCCCAGCATTTT CASSSRTGSNQPQHF
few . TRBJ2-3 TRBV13 TGTGCCAGCAGCGCCCAAGTTGGGCTCACTTCCGCAGATACGCAGTATTTT CASSAQVGLTSADTQYF
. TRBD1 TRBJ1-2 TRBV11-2 TGTGCCAGCAGCTTAGAACAGGGGGCCCGATATGGCTACACCTTC CASSLEQGARYGYTF
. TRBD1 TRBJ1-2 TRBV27 TGTGCCAGCAGTTTCCGCTGGACAGGGAGAGGGGCTGGCTACACCTTC CASSFRWTGRGAGYTF
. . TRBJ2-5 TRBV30 TGTGCCTGGAGGAAAGACGGTGAAGAGACCCAGTACTTC CAWRKDGEETQYF
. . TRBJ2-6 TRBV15 TGTGCCATTCGCTCGGGACACTTAACTGGGGCCAACGTCCTGACTTTC CAIRSGHLTGANVLTF
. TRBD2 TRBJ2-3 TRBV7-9 TGTGCCAGCAGCTCAGGGACTAGCGGGGACACAGATACGCAGTATTTT CASSSGTSGDTDTQYF
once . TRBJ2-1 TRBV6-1 TGTGCCAGCAGTGAAGCGCAAAGGGGGGGACGGCTCACGACCTACAATGAGCAGTTCTTC CASSEAQRGGRLTTYNEQFF
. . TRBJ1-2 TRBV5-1 TGCGCCAGCAGCACCCGGAGCGTGGGGCTCACCTTC CASSTRSVGLTF
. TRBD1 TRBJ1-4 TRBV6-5 TGTGCCAGCAGTGGGACAGTTAATGAAAAACTGTTTTTT CASSGTVNEKLFF